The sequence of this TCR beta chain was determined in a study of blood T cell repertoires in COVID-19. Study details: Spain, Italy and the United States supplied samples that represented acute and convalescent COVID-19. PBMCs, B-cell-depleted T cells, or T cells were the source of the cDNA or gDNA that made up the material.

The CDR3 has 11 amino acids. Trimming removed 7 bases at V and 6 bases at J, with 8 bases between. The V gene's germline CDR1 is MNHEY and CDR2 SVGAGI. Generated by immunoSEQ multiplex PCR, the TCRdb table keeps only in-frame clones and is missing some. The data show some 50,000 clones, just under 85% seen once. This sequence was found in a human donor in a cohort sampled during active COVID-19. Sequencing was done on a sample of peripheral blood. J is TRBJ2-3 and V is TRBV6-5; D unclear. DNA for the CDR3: TGTGCCAGCAATTTGGAGGATACGCAGTATTTT. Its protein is CASNLEDTQYF.